A single sample gave rise to the 17 T cell receptor beta chains below, sequenced in a study of cytomegalovirus exposure and HLA in healthy donors. Primers: 60 Vbeta forward and 13 Jbeta reverse. Assay: immunoSEQ multiplex PCR; the TCRdb copy retains only in-frame clones and omits some. The repertoire consists of 200,000 or so clones, with roughly 87% occurring once and the leading ten covering roughly 0.23%. The specimen sequenced was PBMCs. These receptors originate from a girl in the first two years of life in good health and CMV-seronegative.

V gene TRBV9 combines with J gene TRBJ1-1; 7 bases map to TRBD1. The germline V gene has CDR1 SGDLS and CDR2 YYNGEE. This CDR3 has 14 amino acids. The J segment lost 4 bases and the V segment lost 4 bases, leaving 7 bases of the junction unmatched. CDR3 loop: CASSTGPGGTEAFF. In nucleotides, the CDR3 is TGTGCCAGCAGCACAGGACCAGGGGGCACTGAAGCTTTCTTT.

The chain combines TRBV10-1 with TRBJ2-1; TRBD2 might be the D (6 bases). Germline V gives CDR1 WNHNN, CDR2 SYGVQD (reference sequence). Deletions cut 3 bases from V and 9 bases from J, with 18 bases between. This CDR3 is 15 amino acids long. The CDR3, as DNA: TGCGCCAGCAGTGATCCGCGCGCGGGGCTGAGTGAGCAGTTCTTC. This codes for CASSDPRAGLSEQFF.

V usage is TRBV6-1 and J usage is TRBJ2-4; 7 nucleotides match TRBD2. Trimming cost V 2 bases and J 1 base; bases outside gene matches: 11. The CDR3 is 18 amino acids. Germline CDR1 is MNHNS and CDR2 is SASEGT. This CDR3 reads CASSELIMAGAAKNIQYF. The CDR3 DNA sequence: TGTGCCAGCAGTGAACTAATAATGGCGGGAGCGGCCAAAAACATTCAGTACTTC.

V usage is TRBV7-8 and J usage is TRBJ1-1; D is unclear. The length of the CDR3 is 15 residues. CDR1 is SGHVS, CDR2 FQNEAQ, per germline. V was clipped by 5 bases and J by 5 bases, with 18 bases between them. In DNA, the CDR3 is TGTGCCAGCAGCCCGACGCGGGGTATCTTAACTGAAGCTTTCTTT. Its protein product is CASSPTRGILTEAFF.

In nucleotides, the CDR3 is TGTGCCTGGAGTACAGGGGAGAGAGTATTCACTGAAGCTTTCTTT. It is translated as CAWSTGERVFTEAFF. This chain joins TRBV30 and TRBJ1-1, with 7 positions matching TRBD1. Trimming at V came to 2 bases and at J to 4 bases, leaving 10 bases not matched to a gene. Germline-derived CDR1 and CDR2 are GTSNPN and SVGIG (reference sequence). This CDR3 is 15 amino acids long.

The J gene is TRBJ1-4, the V gene TRBV27; TRBD1 might be the D (6 bases). Germline loops: CDR1 MNHEY, CDR2 SMNVEV (reference sequence). This CDR3 spans 14 amino acids. V was trimmed by 2 bases and J by 7 bases, leaving 11 bases between them. The CDR3 bases are TGTGCCAGCAGTTTAGGGGGCTCGAGTGAAAAACTGTTTTTT. Encoded protein: CASSLGGSSEKLFF.

The CDR3: CASSLLGTGEETQYF. CDR3 bases: TGTGCCAGCAGCTTACTGGGGACGGGGGAAGAGACCCAGTACTTC. V and J are TRBV7-2 and TRBJ2-5, with a tentative D call TRBD2 (6 bases). V lost 2 bases and J 3 bases, leaving 13 bases between the germline ends. The CDR3 totals 15 residues. Germline values: CDR1 SGHTA, CDR2 FQGNSA.

The chain recombines TRBV6-5 with TRBJ1-1; 9 bases are a match to TRBD1. The V gene end was trimmed by 8 bases and the J gene end by 3 bases; junction bases not matched to a gene: 4. Per germline, CDR1 MNHEY and CDR2 SVGAGI. The CDR3 is 13 residues long. In nucleotides, the CDR3 is TGTGCCAGCCACCGGGACAGGGACACTGAAGCTTTCTTT. Its protein is CASHRDRDTEAFF.

V gene TRBV5-1 combines with J gene TRBJ2-7, with a possible D match to TRBD2 (7 bases). This CDR3 is 15 amino acids long. CDR1 and CDR2 (germline): SGHRS, YFSETQ. V dropped 5 bases and J dropped 3 bases, with 18 bases sitting between them. CDR3 sequence reads: CASRRYREGFYEQYF. The CDR3 bases are TGCGCCAGCAGGCGATACAGGGAGGGGTTCTACGAGCAGTACTTC.

The chain has TRBV6-1 and TRBJ1-1; TRBD1 aligns across 8 bases. Losses at the gene ends were 8 bases for V and 1 base for J; bases not matched to a gene: 9. The CDR3 covers 15 residues. Per germline, CDR1 MNHNS and CDR2 SASEGT. CDR3 DNA sequence: TGTGCCAGCTTACACCCGGGACAGGAGAACACTGAAGCTTTCTTT. It yields the protein CASLHPGQENTEAFF.

This chain joins TRBV15 and TRBJ1-4; D is perhaps TRBD1 (5 bases). V was clipped by 0 bases and J by 5 bases, with 13 bases between them. CDR1 LNHNV and CDR2 YYDKDF come from the germline V gene (reference sequence). The CDR3 has 16 amino acids. For the CDR3, the DNA is TGTGCCACCAGCAGAGATAGCACAGGATTAAATGAAAAACTGTTTTTT. Translating it yields CATSRDSTGLNEKLFF.

The rearrangement links TRBV2 to TRBJ2-1; TRBD2 aligns across 10 bases. The trim removed 4 bases at V and 14 bases at J, leaving 11 bases unmatched. The V gene's germline CDR1 is SNHLY and CDR2 FYNNEI. The CDR3 has 14 residues. In DNA form, the CDR3 reads TGTGCCAGCAGTGTGGTAGTAGCGGGGGGTGTTGAGTTCTTC. Its protein product is CASSVVVAGGVEFF.

V is TRBV4-1 and J is TRBJ2-7; TRBD2 matches 7 bases. Germline assignment: CDR1 MGHRA and CDR2 YSYEKL. V lost 1 base, J lost 3 bases, and 9 bases stayed unmatched. CDR3 length: 16 residues. This CDR3 is CASSQGVYGGSYEQYF. CDR3 DNA sequence: TGCGCCAGCAGCCAAGGTGTGTATGGCGGGAGCTACGAGCAGTACTTC.

This chain joins TRBV19 and TRBJ2-3, with D perhaps TRBD2 (5 bases). CDR1 and CDR2 (germline): LNHDA, SQIVND (reference sequence). This CDR3 is built from 13 residues. V lost 6 bases to trimming and J lost 2 bases, with 9 bases between them. CDR3 amino acids: CASSVRVTDTQYF. CDR3 nucleotide sequence: TGTGCCAGTAGCGTGCGGGTCACAGATACGCAGTATTTT. Filled out from reference TRBV19 and TRBJ2-3, the complete variable domain reads DGGITQSPKYLFRKEGQNVTLSCEQNLNHDAMYWYRQDPGQGLRLIYYSQIVNDFQKGDIAEGYSVSREKKESFPLTVTSAQKNPTAFYLCASSVRVTDTQYFGPGTRLTVL.

This clone was counted only a few times. The CDR3 region has the DNA TGTGCCACCAGCGAATACAGGCAACCGAACACCGGGGAGCTGTTTTTT. Protein product: CATSEYRQPNTGELFF. The chain has TRBV15 and TRBJ2-2; D may be TRBD1 (5 bases). The V and J ends lost 5 bases and 0 bases respectively, with 13 bases between them. Germline loops: CDR1 LNHNV, CDR2 YYDKDF (reference sequence). The CDR3 has 16 amino acids. The entire variable domain, with the rest obtained from reference TRBV15 and TRBJ2-2, is as follows: DAMVIQNPRYQVTQFGKPVTLSCSQTLNHNVMYWYQQKSSQAPKLLFHYYDKDFNNEADTPDNFQSRRPNTSFCFLDIRSPGLGDTAMYLCATSEYRQPNTGELFFGEGSRLTVL.

The chain joins TRBV28 to TRBJ2-5; possible D gene TRBD1, 6 bases. V was cut by 5 bases and J by 11 bases, with 15 bases left in between. The CDR3 extends over 12 amino acids. Germline CDR1 reads MDHEN; CDR2 reads SYDVKM. The DNA for the CDR3 is TGTGCCAGCAGTAACACCCGGCAGGGGCAGTACTTC. Protein product: CASSNTRQGQYF.

The chain employs TRBV4-1 and TRBJ1-1, with 10 bases aligning to TRBD1. The trim removed 3 bases at V and 5 bases at J, leaving 9 bases unmatched. Germline V gene lookup returns CDR1 MGHRA and CDR2 YSYEKL. The CDR3 runs 16 residues. As DNA, the CDR3 is TGCGCCAGCAGCCATCCGACAGGGGGCGCGCAGACTGAAGCTTTCTTT. This codes for CASSHPTGGAQTEAFF.